This TCR beta chain was retrieved from a study of cytomegalovirus exposure and HLA in healthy donors. A word on this clone: Its cognate antigen is unknown.

As for the donors, each was a healthy bone marrow donor. PCR involved 60 Vbeta and 13 Jbeta primers. Clones were read by immunoSEQ multiplex PCR, and TCRdb kept only the in-frame ones, dropping some. The ten most abundant clones cover 1.5% to 2% of a sample with some 130,000 clones. The study, taken as a whole, reports: In a later analysis, at a false discovery rate of 0.05, approximately 15,000 TCR beta sequences matched HLA alleles.

The specimen sequenced was PBMCs. The sequence was collected from a woman aged 40 to 50 in good health and CMV-seropositive.

CDR3 in DNA: TGCGCCAGCAGCTTGGAGCTATCCAACTATGGCTACACCTTC. This encodes CASSLELSNYGYTF. This chain joins TRBV5-1 and TRBJ1-2; D unclear. The CDR3 spans 14 residues. Per the germline V gene, CDR1 is SGHRS and CDR2 is YFSETQ. The V gene lost 0 bases and the J gene lost 2 bases, with 8 bases spanning the gap.